This T cell receptor (beta chain) was documented in a study of cytomegalovirus exposure and HLA in healthy donors. Study observations and caveats: Serostatus for CMV was the only available immune exposure information. Presence/absence analysis assumed near-uniform sequencing depth across donors.

This CDR3 spans 15 amino acids. Germline CDR1 reads LNHNV; CDR2 reads YYDKDF (reference sequence). J was trimmed by 10 bases and V by 0 bases; bases with no gene match: 9. About this clone: Its cognate antigen is unknown.

PCR employed 60 Vbeta and 13 Jbeta primers. Clones were sequenced by immunoSEQ multiplex PCR, and TCRdb holds only the in-frame ones, with some missing. Found here are under 150,000 clones, over 75% of them singletons; the top ten hold less than 3%. The rearrangement links TRBV15 to TRBJ2-1; the match to TRBD2 covers 7 bases. Material: PBMCs. The sequence was obtained from a male donor in good health and CMV-seronegative. The chain's CDR3 is CATSRDPSGLTEQFF. The CDR3 DNA sequence: TGTGCCACCAGCAGAGACCCTAGCGGATTGACCGAGCAGTTCTTC.